Each of the 19 T cell receptor beta chains below was sequenced from the same sample in a study of T cells in Graves' hyperthyroidism and ophthalmopathy. The investigators amplified TCR beta CDR3 regions from RNA transcripts. The HTBI primer set drove a first-round RT-PCR of the TCR CDR3. Each CDR3 protein gets one entry after TCRdb re-called the multiplex PCR reads with MiXCR. This sample carries hundreds of thousands of distinct CDR3 sequences, around 42% of them seen once, and the ten largest clones take 6.5% to 9%. The sequencing input was peripheral blood or thyroid tissue (not recorded which). The receptors were gathered from a woman aged 18-29 years with Graves' hyperthyroidism.

Note on this clonotype: A single base separates this from a much larger clone, so it may be a read error. This sequence joins TRBV10-3 and TRBJ2-2; TRBD1 matches 11 bases. V dropped 3 bases and J dropped 6; count of bases not matched to a gene: 6. The germline gives CDR1 ENHRY, CDR2 SYGVKD. This CDR3 spans 16 amino acids. CDR3 protein: CAISDPGGQGAGELFF. The CDR3, as DNA: TGTGCCATCAGTGACCCCGGGGGACAGGGGGCCGGGGAGCTGTTTTTT.

The chain recombines TRBV29-1 with TRBJ1-2; a possible D gene is TRBD1 (5 bases). V dropped 6 bases and J dropped 6 bases, with 14 bases sitting between them. Per germline, CDR1 SQVTM and CDR2 ANQGSEA. The CDR3 runs 12 residues. This chain's CDR3 is CSVVWGRNGYTF. DNA for the CDR3: TGCAGCGTGGTCTGGGGGAGGAATGGCTACACCTTC.

The chain uses TRBV29-1 and TRBJ1-1; no firm D call. Germline assignment: CDR1 SQVTM and CDR2 ANQGSEA. The CDR3 has 13 residues. The V end lost 7 bases, the J end lost 3 bases, and 15 bases lay between the germline ends. The CDR3 here is CSAARLLDTEAFF. The CDR3 nucleotides read TGCAGCGCCGCACGTCTGCTCGACACTGAAGCTTTCTTT.

This clonotype was observed a handful of times. V gene TRBV24-1 combines with J gene TRBJ1-5; possibly TRBD1 for D (6 bases). The germline gives CDR1 KGHDR, CDR2 SFDVKD. Trimming stripped 11 bases from V and 7 bases from J, with 14 bases between. CDR3 size: 12 residues. CDR3 in amino acids: CASTQGDQPQHF. In DNA, the CDR3 is TGTGCCAGCACACAGGGCGACCAGCCCCAGCATTTT.

As regards this clonotype: It may be a read error: a sequence one base away is much more abundant. The V gene is TRBV6-1, the J gene TRBJ2-7; D is unresolved. V shed 3 bases and J shed 1 base, with 7 bases lying between them. The CDR3 runs 13 residues. Germline assignment: CDR1 MNHNS and CDR2 SASEGT. In DNA form, the CDR3 reads TGTGCCAGCAGTGAGGGAATATCCTACGAGCAGTACTTC. Protein: CASSEGISYEQYF.

This sequence joins TRBV24-1 and TRBJ1-3; perhaps TRBD1 as D (5 bases). CDR1 is KGHDR, CDR2 SFDVKD, per germline. The ends were cut back, 3 bases at V and 0 bases at J, with 14 bases in the middle. This CDR3 region has 17 residues. CDR3 region: CATSDDRSGTSGNTIYF. Here the CDR3 DNA reads TGTGCCACCAGTGATGACCGATCCGGGACCTCTGGAAACACCATATATTTT.

A few counts support this clonotype. The gene calls are TRBV7-9 and TRBJ1-3, with 7 positions matching TRBD1. After removal of 6 bases from V and 0 bases from J, the junction contained 5 bases not matched to a gene. There are 15 residues in the CDR3. Germline V gene sequence: CDR1 SEHNR, CDR2 FQNEAQ (reference sequence). CDR3 DNA: TGTGCCAGCAGGTTCGCAGGGGGCTCTGGAAACACCATATATTTT. Translation gives CASRFAGGSGNTIYF.

The gene calls are TRBV2 and TRBJ2-7, with 8 positions matching TRBD1. CDR1 and CDR2 from the germline V gene are SNHLY and FYNNEI. The length of the CDR3 is 12 residues. As DNA, the CDR3 is TGTGCTGACAGGGGAGCTAGCGACGAGCAGTACTTC. It encodes CADRGASDEQYF.

The CDR3, as DNA: TGCAGTGCTAGCGGTTACTACGAGCAGTACTTC. Residues: CSASGYYEQYF. V is TRBV20-1 and J is TRBJ2-7; D gene unclear. V shed 3 bases and J shed 3 bases, with 6 bases lying between them. CDR3 length: 11 residues. The germline CDR1 and CDR2 sequences are DFQATT and SNEGSKA (reference sequence).

V gene TRBV25-1 combines with J gene TRBJ2-6; D is perhaps TRBD2 (5 bases). The length of the CDR3 is 16 residues. The ends were cut back, 3 bases at V and 0 bases at J, with 9 bases in the middle. CDR1 MGHDK and CDR2 SYGVNS come from the germline V gene. The CDR3, as DNA: TGTGCCAGCAGTGATCCGGGAAGCTCTGGGGCCAACGTCCTGACTTTC. It is translated as CASSDPGSSGANVLTF.

As concerns this clonotype: The junction differs from germline at one of its ends, possibly a read error. This chain connects TRBV7-2 to TRBJ2-7, with 11 positions matching TRBD2. The CDR3 has 18 residues. Germline CDR1 reads SGHTA; CDR2 reads FQGNSA. This chain's CDR3 is CASSQALAGVDALNEQYF. The CDR3 bases are TGCGCCAGCAGCCAAGCACTAGCGGGAGTCGATGCTCTGAACGAGCAGTACTTC.

J is TRBJ2-6 and V is TRBV7-9; D possibly corresponds to TRBD1 (6 bases). The CDR3 extends over 15 amino acids. Deletions cut 7 bases from V and 2 bases from J, with 12 bases between. CDR1 is SEHNR and CDR2 is FQNEAQ in the germline V gene (reference sequence). In nucleotides, the CDR3 is TGTGCCAGCACTACAGGGTGGCCTGGGGCCAACGTCCTGACTTTC. It translates to CASTTGWPGANVLTF.

With regard to this clonotype: A much larger clone is a single base away; this may be a read error. The DNA for the CDR3 is TGTACCAGCAGCCCACGACTAGCGGGAGCATCCTACGAGCAGTACTTC. It yields the protein CTSSPRLAGASYEQYF. The V gene is TRBV7-8, the J gene TRBJ2-7; TRBD2 matches 12 bases. CDR3 length: 16 residues. Germline-derived CDR1 and CDR2 are SGHVS and FQNEAQ.

The table lists this clonotype with a few counts. J is TRBJ1-3 and V is TRBV19; D gene unclear. The CDR3 spans 15 residues. Trimming took off 5 bases at V and 0 bases at J, with 11 bases between the two ends. Germline loops: CDR1 LNHDA, CDR2 SQIVND (reference sequence). Here the CDR3 DNA reads TGTGCCAGTAGTGAACGGCACCGCTCTGGAAACACCATATATTTT. It is translated as CASSERHRSGNTIYF.

V is TRBV20-1 and J is TRBJ1-2, with D possibly TRBD1 on 6 matching bases. Trimming stripped 1 base from V and 3 bases from J, with 9 bases between. The CDR3 has 13 amino acids. Germline V gives CDR1 DFQATT, CDR2 SNEGSKA (reference sequence). This CDR3 is CSARVGGHYGYTF. The DNA of the CDR3 is TGCAGTGCTAGAGTCGGGGGGCACTATGGCTACACCTTC.

The chain joins TRBV15 to TRBJ1-5; tentatively, D is TRBD1 (5 bases). Trimming left V 3 bases short and J 6 bases short, with 9 bases between. CDR3 length equals 13 residues. Germline assignment: CDR1 LNHNV and CDR2 YYDKDF (reference sequence). The CDR3 bases are TGTGCCACCAGCAGGGGGCAGGCTCAGCCCCAGCATTTT. Residues: CATSRGQAQPQHF.

This chain joins TRBV5-1 and TRBJ1-1, with 7 bases aligning to TRBD1. CDR1 is SGHRS and CDR2 is YFSETQ in the germline V gene. This CDR3 spans 15 amino acids. The ends lost 0 bases at V and 5 bases at J; junction bases unmatched: 7. CDR3 nucleotide sequence: TGCGCCAGCAGCTTGGAAATGACAGGGTGGACTGAAGCTTTCTTT. Residues: CASSLEMTGWTEAFF.

This clonotype was observed a handful of times. V and J are TRBV7-8 and TRBJ1-1; TRBD1 agrees at 8 bases. The junction had 5 bases not matched to a gene; V was cut back by 5 bases and J by 0 bases. The CDR3 has 15 amino acids. Germline V lookup: CDR1 SGHVS, CDR2 FQNEAQ. CDR3 DNA sequence: TGTGCCAGCAGCCCTTTACAGGGGGTGAACACTGAAGCTTTCTTT. This translates into CASSPLQGVNTEAFF.

This clonotype was observed a handful of times. The rearrangement joins TRBV20-1 to TRBJ1-1; no firm D call. This CDR3 has 14 amino acids. V was cut by 2 bases and J by 5 bases, with 15 bases left in between. Germline V gene data show CDR1 as DFQATT and CDR2 as SNEGSKA (reference sequence). CDR3 protein: CSARQFGPQTEAFF. The DNA of the CDR3 is TGCAGTGCTAGACAATTCGGGCCTCAAACTGAAGCTTTCTTT.